Following are 18 T cell receptor beta chains from one sample sequenced in a study of OX40 agonist ivuxolimab in advanced cancers. Repertoires were generated with immunoSEQ multiplex PCR, while TCRdb's copy carries only in-frame clones and drops some. The sample includes more than 25,000 clones, about 82% of them seen just once. Sequences were derived from CD4+ or CD8+ T cells sorted from blood, sampled in a trial of the OX40 agonist ivuxolimab. The receptors stem from an adult with an advanced solid tumor such as melanoma, head and neck, liver or kidney cancer.

DNA of the CDR3: TGTGCCAGCAGCCCCACGGGACCGATGAACACTGAAGCTTTCTTT. This sequence encodes CASSPTGPMNTEAFF. The chain links TRBV14 to TRBJ1-1; D might be TRBD1 (5 bases). The CDR3 contains 15 residues. V gave up 4 bases and J gave up 0 bases, with 12 bases separating them. Germline V lookup: CDR1 SGHDN, CDR2 FVKESK. The full variable domain, its missing parts supplied by reference TRBV14 and TRBJ1-1, is EAGVTQFPSHSVIEKGQTVTLRCDPISGHDNLYWYRRVMGKEIKFLLHFVKESKQDESGMPNNRFLAERTGGTYSTLKVQPAELEDSGVYFCASSPTGPMNTEAFFGQGTRLTVV.

The chain uses TRBV27 and TRBJ1-4; D perhaps matches TRBD1 (5 bases). CDR3 size: 15 residues. CDR1 is MNHEY, CDR2 SMNVEV, per germline (reference sequence). Trimming removed 4 bases at V and 8 bases at J, with 17 bases between. CDR3 region: CASSSGASFGEKLFF. Here the CDR3 DNA reads TGTGCCAGCAGTTCCGGGGCTTCCTTCGGGGAAAAACTGTTTTTT.

The chain has TRBV6-5 and TRBJ2-7; weak D call: TRBD2 (5 bases). CDR1 is MNHEY and CDR2 is SVGAGI in the germline V gene. The CDR3 contains 13 residues. The V end lost 2 bases, the J end lost 6 bases, and 11 bases lay between the germline ends. CDR3: CASSYVVTSEQYF. The CDR3 DNA is TGTGCCAGCAGTTACGTGGTAACTAGCGAGCAGTACTTC.

The J gene is TRBJ2-1, the V gene TRBV19; D not resolved. Germline V CDR1 and CDR2: LNHDA, SQIVND (reference sequence). The CDR3 is made up of 13 amino acids. Between the trimmed V and J ends, which lost 3 bases and 3 bases, there was a span of 6 bases. The CDR3 loop reads CASSIKIYNEQFF. CDR3 in DNA: TGTGCCAGTAGTATTAAGATCTACAATGAGCAGTTCTTC.

This chain connects TRBV7-6 to TRBJ1-1; the D gene is possibly TRBD1 (6 bases). The CDR3 has 15 amino acids. CDR1 SGHVS and CDR2 FNYEAQ come from the germline V gene. V was cut by 1 base and J by 3 bases, with 12 bases left in between. The CDR3 sequence: CASSLGTGLHTEAFF. The CDR3 DNA reads as TGTGCCAGCAGCTTAGGAACAGGGTTACACACTGAAGCTTTCTTT.

This clone was detected only once. This chain joins TRBV19 and TRBJ1-1; a possible D gene is TRBD1 (5 bases). With 4 bases removed from V and 3 bases from J, the gap between germline ends came to 6 bases. Germline CDR1 and CDR2: LNHDA and SQIVND (reference sequence). This CDR3 region has 12 residues. The CDR3 reads CASSRQYTEAFF. CDR3 nucleotides: TGTGCCAGTAGTAGACAGTACACTGAAGCTTTCTTT.

By share of the sample, this clone is medium-sized. The chain carries TRBV7-9 and TRBJ2-1; D is undetermined. CDR1 and CDR2 (germline): SEHNR, FQNEAQ (reference sequence). V was cut by 6 bases and J by 0 bases, with 12 bases left in between. CDR3 length: 15 residues. CDR3 in DNA: TGTGCCAGCAGAGACCAGGTGAGCTCCTACAATGAGCAGTTCTTC. Its protein product is CASRDQVSSYNEQFF.

The chain combines TRBV9 with TRBJ2-5; D is ambiguous. The CDR3 is made up of 15 amino acids. Trimming took 0 bases from V and 2 from J, leaving 11 bases between them. CDR1 SGDLS and CDR2 YYNGEE come from the germline V gene. The CDR3 DNA reads as TGTGCCAGCAGCGTAGATGAGGCGGATCAAGAGACCCAGTACTTC. Its protein is CASSVDEADQETQYF.

The rearrangement links TRBV7-9 to TRBJ2-1; maybe TRBD1 (5 bases). The CDR3 is 15 residues long. V was clipped by 1 base and J by 0 bases, with 7 bases between them. Germline values: CDR1 SEHNR, CDR2 FQNEAQ (reference sequence). The CDR3 DNA sequence: TGTGCCAGCAGCTTAGGGACAACCTCCTACAATGAGCAGTTCTTC. Translation: CASSLGTTSYNEQFF.

V and J are TRBV9 and TRBJ2-1; the D call may be TRBD1 or TRBD2 (6 bases each). Looked up from germline, CDR1 is SGDLS and CDR2 is YYNGEE. The length of the CDR3 is 15 residues. V was shortened by 2 bases and J by 6 bases, with 15 bases between the two germline ends. As DNA, the CDR3 is TGTGCCAGCAGCGTCAGGCCTGGAGGGGGCAATGAGCAGTTCTTC. Amino acid sequence: CASSVRPGGGNEQFF.

The chain employs TRBV13 and TRBJ1-1; tentatively, D is TRBD1 (5 bases). Trimming stripped 5 bases from V and 0 bases from J, with 7 bases between. From germline, CDR1 is PRHDT and CDR2 FYEKMQ (reference sequence). The CDR3 loop spans 13 amino acids. Written as DNA, the CDR3 is TGTGCCAGCAGCCAAGGGGTGAACACTGAAGCTTTCTTT. Its protein is CASSQGVNTEAFF.

This chain connects TRBV30 to TRBJ2-7; D possibly corresponds to TRBD2 (5 bases). There are 13 residues in the CDR3. In germline, CDR1 is GTSNPN, CDR2 SVGIG (reference sequence). Between the trimmed V and J ends, which lost 0 bases and 5 bases, there was a span of 11 bases. The chain's CDR3 is CAWSVLGVHEQYF. The CDR3 nucleotides are TGTGCCTGGAGTGTTCTGGGAGTCCACGAGCAGTACTTC.

The V call is TRBV2, the J call TRBJ1-1, with D unresolved. CDR1 is SNHLY, CDR2 FYNNEI, per germline. This CDR3 is built from 14 residues. Deletions cut 4 bases from V and 0 bases from J, with 9 bases between. DNA of the CDR3: TGTGCCAGCAGTGGGACCGTTCTGAACACTGAAGCTTTCTTT. Residues: CASSGTVLNTEAFF.

This sequence joins TRBV7-2 and TRBJ2-1, with TRBD2 matching over 12 bases. The CDR3 is 13 residues long. With V trimmed by 9 bases and J by 5 bases, 2 bases remained unmatched. Germline loops: CDR1 SGHTA, CDR2 FQGNSA. This chain's CDR3 is CARRLAGDNEQFF. The CDR3 region has the DNA TGTGCCAGGAGACTAGCGGGAGACAATGAGCAGTTCTTC.

The rearrangement links TRBV21-1 to TRBJ2-7; whether TRBD2, the table's D call, matches the DNA was not checked. TRBV21-1 is deemed a pseudogene. The CDR3 consists of 14 residues. The chain's CDR3 is CASSKGLPHYEQYF. In nucleotides, the CDR3 is TGTGCCAGCAGCAAGGGACTACCCCACTACGAGCAGTACTTC.

This chain connects TRBV5-1 to TRBJ2-1; 9 nucleotides align to TRBD2. V trimming: 4 bases; J trimming: 1 base; junction bases outside the gene matches: 3. This CDR3 comprises 15 residues. Germline loops: CDR1 SGHRS, CDR2 YFSETQ. This CDR3 is CASSEGLASYNEQFF. CDR3 DNA sequence: TGCGCCAGCAGCGAAGGACTAGCGTCCTACAATGAGCAGTTCTTC.

The gene calls are TRBV29-1 and TRBJ2-3, with D possibly TRBD2 on 5 matching bases. V was shortened by 7 bases and J by 0 bases, with 20 bases between the two germline ends. CDR3 length: 16 residues. Germline CDR1 and CDR2: SQVTM and ANQGSEA. The CDR3 spells CSAGWELDSSTDTQYF. CDR3 bases: TGCAGCGCTGGGTGGGAACTAGATTCTAGCACAGATACGCAGTATTTT.

The V and J genes are TRBV25-1 and TRBJ2-1; D remains ambiguous. Germline-derived CDR1 and CDR2 are MGHDK and SYGVNS. Trimming removed 7 bases from V and 5 bases from J, with 15 bases in between. The CDR3 has 14 residues. As DNA, the CDR3 is TGTGCCAGCAAGTCTAATCTTAAGCACAATGAGCAGTTCTTC. Translation gives CASKSNLKHNEQFF.